These T cell receptor beta chains were read from a single sample in a study of blood T cell repertoires in COVID-19. Profiled with immunoSEQ multiplex PCR; TCRdb holds only in-frame clones, not every one. The data hold some 350,000 clones, with 75% to 90% observed a single time. Sequencing used PBMCs or T cells enriched from blood (not recorded which). These receptors were obtained from a man aged 25-45 years who had recovered from COVID-19. Each CDR3 is given with its conserved first and last residue. A D gene is named only where the DNA matches it firmly.

V	J	D	CDR3
TRBV24-1	TRBJ2-2	.	CATRGQNTGELFF
TRBV7-9	TRBJ2-3	.	CASSLAQGMPDTQYF
TRBV11-2	TRBJ2-5	TRBD2	CASSFSGGIRQETQYF
TRBV27	TRBJ2-1	.	CASNQQGLGYNEQFF
TRBV7-9	TRBJ1-4	.	CASTARRQGEKLFF
TRBV28	TRBJ2-5	.	CASSLQGFQETQYF
TRBV27	TRBJ1-2	TRBD1	CASSLGEGRGRPGYGYTF
TRBV9	TRBJ2-1	.	CASSVGVAAQFF
TRBV19	TRBJ1-4	.	CASSATGYPNEKLFF
TRBV3-1/TRBV3-2	TRBJ1-6	.	CASSQDRSDGIHF
TRBV19	TRBJ1-6	.	CASSKYTDLVRSPLHF
TRBV18	TRBJ1-1	TRBD1	CASSPGQENTEAFF
TRBV4-2	TRBJ2-7	TRBD2	CASSHDSGFASYEQYF
TRBV5-1	TRBJ1-3	TRBD1	CASSERTGSGNTIYF
TRBV7-2	TRBJ2-1	TRBD2	CASSLAGVAGGYNEQFF
TRBV18	TRBJ2-3	.	CASSPRPGRDTQYF
TRBV10-1	TRBJ2-1	TRBD2	CASLPTLAGRAHEQFF
TRBV5-1	TRBJ2-3	.	CASSLFQGSTDTQYF
TRBV4-1	TRBJ1-1	TRBD1	CASSLGQGDYLGTEAFF
TRBV28	TRBJ2-3	TRBD1	CASSLPGQGAGDTQYF
TRBV18	TRBJ2-3	TRBD2	CASFLTSGGSTDTQYF
TRBV5-4	TRBJ2-2	TRBD2	CASSLGLAVNTGELFF
TRBV7-3	TRBJ1-2	.	CASSPDGQSYGYTF
TRBV6-5	TRBJ2-7	TRBD1	CASSYTTGGGYEQYF
TRBV2	TRBJ2-5	TRBD2	CASSEPSGGETQYF
TRBV5-3	TRBJ2-5	.	CARSTPLVGGRETQYF
TRBV7-8	TRBJ2-3	TRBD1	CASSPTPGQTINTQYF
TRBV28	TRBJ2-7	TRBD2	CASSPFWGRVAEQYF
TRBV28	TRBJ2-2	.	CASSITGSGTGELFF
TRBV28	TRBJ1-4	TRBD1	CASSHGQGGGEKLFF
TRBV28	TRBJ1-5	.	CASRDHAGGNQPQHF
TRBV28	TRBJ2-7	TRBD1	CASSFGPTGAYEQYF
TRBV5-4	TRBJ2-7	.	CASSLGQDISYEQYF
TRBV6-5	TRBJ2-7	.	CASSPRRALRQQQYF